A selection of T cell receptor beta chains follows, all from one sample in a study of shared clonotypes between healthy human individuals. Profiling relied on immunoSEQ multiplex PCR, and the TCRdb table lists in-frame clones only, not all of them. This sample yields some 1,100,000 clones, of which approximately 78% are seen a single time; about 0.52% belongs to the top ten. Material for sequencing was memory CD4+ T cells from PBMCs. The receptors here all came from a man aged 18-30 years in good health. Some clones in this sample may be carry-over from other donors' samples. Both conserved end residues are part of each CDR3. The D gene is left open where the match is weak. Clone size is stated in some rows and not others, as once, few, many or a class when expanded.

D gene	clone size	J gene	CDR3 length	V gene	CDR3 DNA	CDR3 protein
NA	NA	TRBJ2-7	12	TRBV28	TGTGCCACCGGACTGTGGACCTACGAGCAGTACTTC	CATGLWTYEQYF
TRBD1	NA	TRBJ2-7	18	TRBV15	TGTGCCACCAGCAGGGCTATAACAGGGGGCCCTGGGTTTTACGAGCAGTACTTC	CATSRAITGGPGFYEQYF
NA	NA	TRBJ2-1	13	TRBV5-6	TGTGCCAGCAGCTTCGCCTTTTACAATGAGCAGTTCTTC	CASSFAFYNEQFF
NA	once	TRBJ1-1	13	TRBV2	TGTGCCAGCAGTGGGGACCTGAACACTGAAGCTTTCTTT	CASSGDLNTEAFF
NA	NA	TRBJ2-1	11	TRBV20-1	TGCAGTGTCTCCCCCGGGACAACTCAGTTCTTC	CSVSPGTTQFF
NA	NA	TRBJ1-5	15	TRBV5-6	TGTGCCAGCAGCTCATCCCCGAGTAATAATCAGCCCCAGCATTTT	CASSSSPSNNQPQHF
TRBD2	NA	TRBJ2-1	16	TRBV5-1	TGCGCCAGCAGCTTACTAGGGACTAGGGTGGGCAATGAGCAGTTCTTC	CASSLLGTRVGNEQFF
TRBD1	NA	TRBJ2-6	16	TRBV30	TGTGCCTGGAGGGGGGACAGCCGCTCTGGGGCCAACGTCCTGACTTTC	CAWRGDSRSGANVLTF
TRBD2	NA	TRBJ2-3	16	TRBV5-1	TGCGCCAGCAGCTTACTAGCGGGCCAGCTCACAGATACGCAGTATTTT	CASSLLAGQLTDTQYF
TRBD1	NA	TRBJ1-1	14	TRBV11-3	TGTGCCAGCAGCTCAAGACAGGGGAGGACTGAAGCTTTCTTT	CASSSRQGRTEAFF
TRBD2	NA	TRBJ2-7	18	TRBV6-1	TGTGCCAGCAGTGAAGCACCACGGACTAGCGGGAGAGGAGACGAGCAGTACTTC	CASSEAPRTSGRGDEQYF
TRBD2	NA	TRBJ2-7	13	TRBV29-1	TGCAGCGTTCGGGCGGGGGGCTCATACGAGCAGTACTTC	CSVRAGGSYEQYF
NA	NA	TRBJ2-1	16	TRBV4-3	TGCGCCAGCAGCCAAGATTTACCTAACTCCTACAATGAGCAGTTCTTC	CASSQDLPNSYNEQFF
NA	NA	TRBJ2-1	14	TRBV2	TGTGCCAGCCTACCGGGACTCTCCTACAATGAGCAGTTCTTC	CASLPGLSYNEQFF
TRBD2	NA	TRBJ2-5	17	TRBV5-1	TGCGCCAGCAGCTTGGAAGTAATGGGGGGGAGGCAAGAGACCCAGTACTTC	CASSLEVMGGRQETQYF
NA	many	TRBJ2-2	13	TRBV28	TGTGCCAGCAGTTTGGCGAACACCGGGGAGCTGTTTTTT	CASSLANTGELFF
NA	NA	TRBJ2-7	14	TRBV5-6	TGTGCCAGCAGCTTGGTGAACAGGGGAGGGGAGCAGTACTTC	CASSLVNRGGEQYF
NA	NA	TRBJ1-1	14	TRBV27	TGTGCCAGCAGTCTGGAGGGGGGGAACACTGAAGCTTTCTTT	CASSLEGGNTEAFF
NA	NA	TRBJ1-4	14	TRBV9	TGTGCCAGCAGCATTAACCCAGGGCCCTCGGAACTGTTTTTT	CASSINPGPSELFF
NA	NA	TRBJ1-2	15	TRBV6-6	TGTGCCAGCAGTTACGAGGGAAGGTCTAACTATGGCTACACCTTC	CASSYEGRSNYGYTF
NA	NA	TRBJ2-3	17	TRBV11-2	TGTGCCAGCAGCGCACTCAGAGGGCGGCAGGACACAGATACGCAGTATTTT	CASSALRGRQDTDTQYF
TRBD1	NA	TRBJ1-5	17	TRBV4-1	TGCGCCAGCAGCCAACCTTCAGGGGACAGGAGGAATCAGCCCCAGCATTTT	CASSQPSGDRRNQPQHF
TRBD1	NA	TRBJ2-6	16	TRBV2	TGTGCCAGCAGAGGACAGGGAAAGTCTGGGGCCAACGTCCTGACTTTC	CASRGQGKSGANVLTF
NA	NA	TRBJ2-5	13	TRBV25-1	TGTGCCAGCGCCCCGAGGCGAGGAGAGACCCAGTACTTC	CASAPRRGETQYF
NA	NA	TRBJ1-3	13	TRBV14	TGTGCCAGCAGCCAAGTCACGATGGGGACCATATATTTT	CASSQVTMGTIYF
TRBD2	once	TRBJ2-2	14	TRBV6-5	TGTGCCACCCGGGAGGGGACTAGAGGCGGGGAGCTGTTTTTT	CATREGTRGGELFF
TRBD2	NA	TRBJ2-6	17	TRBV27	TGTGCCAGCAGTTCCCGACTAGCGGGTCATGGGGCCAACGTCCTGACTTTC	CASSSRLAGHGANVLTF
NA	NA	TRBJ2-7	14	TRBV5-1	TGCGCCAGCAGCTCTCCAGACAGTACCTACGAGCAGTACTTC	CASSSPDSTYEQYF
TRBD2	NA	TRBJ2-3	15	TRBV11-2	TGTGCCAGCAGCTTATTTAGCGGGAGAACAGATACGCAGTATTTT	CASSLFSGRTDTQYF
TRBD2	NA	TRBJ2-3	14	TRBV7-3	TGTGCCAGCAGATTTAGCGGGAGCACAGATACGCAGTATTTT	CASRFSGSTDTQYF
NA	NA	TRBJ1-2	17	TRBV14	TGTGCCAGCAGTCACAAACAGGGCCCATTCGCTAACTATGGCTACACCTTC	CASSHKQGPFANYGYTF
NA	NA	TRBJ2-3	14	TRBV10-1	TGCGCCAGCAGTGTCCAGGGAGACACAGATACGCAGTATTTT	CASSVQGDTDTQYF
NA	NA	TRBJ1-4	14	TRBV28	TGTGCCAGCAGCCGCCCTGGGGCGGGCGAAAAACTGTTTTTT	CASSRPGAGEKLFF